The next 9 T cell receptor beta chains were all read from a single sample in a study of CD8 T cells in ankylosing spondylitis. TCRdb called the 5' RACE reads again in MiXCR, with one record for every CDR3 protein. The sample carries roughly 46,000 distinct CDR3 sequences, 4% recorded once. Sequencing was carried out using blood, either unsorted or a sorted T cell fraction (not recorded which). The receptors here all came from a female donor with ankylosing spondylitis or in good health (not recorded which).

This clonotype appeared many times. The chain is built from TRBV9 and TRBJ1-6; no reliable D call. The CDR3 consists of 13 residues. The V gene's germline CDR1 is SGDLS and CDR2 YYNGEE. V lost 4 bases, J lost 8 bases, and 10 bases lay in between. In DNA form, the CDR3 reads TGTGCCAGCAGCCCCGAGGTCGATTCACCCCTCCACTTT. It yields the protein CASSPEVDSPLHF.

In its sample, this clonotype was seen many times. V gene TRBV9 combines with J gene TRBJ1-2; D ambiguous. The CDR3 consists of 14 residues. The germline CDR1 and CDR2 sequences are SGDLS and YYNGEE. V shed 0 bases and J shed 4 bases, with 10 bases lying between them. CDR3 DNA sequence: TGTGCCAGCAGCGTAGGGTCAGGTACCTATGGCTACACCTTC. This sequence encodes CASSVGSGTYGYTF.

This clonotype has a count of ten or more. The chain combines TRBV9 with TRBJ2-1, with 15 bases fitting TRBD2. The germline gives CDR1 SGDLS, CDR2 YYNGEE. The CDR3 is 17 amino acids. Trimming at V came to 4 bases and at J to 7 bases, leaving 9 bases not matched to a gene. This CDR3 reads CASSPGLAGGAQNEQFF. CDR3 DNA sequence: TGTGCCAGCAGCCCCGGACTAGCGGGGGGGGCTCAAAATGAGCAGTTCTTC.

This clonotype was seen ten or more times. The rearrangement joins TRBV9 to TRBJ1-3, with D possibly matching TRBD1 (5 bases). Trimming left V 3 bases short and J 4 bases short, with 20 bases between. The CDR3 totals 17 residues. Germline V CDR1 and CDR2: SGDLS, YYNGEE. The CDR3 nucleotides are TGTGCCAGCAGCGAACGCCCCCTTCCAGGGCCGGGAAACACCATATATTTT. It codes for CASSERPLPGPGNTIYF.

This clonotype was seen repeatedly, ten times or more. In DNA, the CDR3 is TGTGCCAGCAGCGTAGGGGTGAGCTCCTACAATGAGCAGTTCTTC. This sequence encodes CASSVGVSSYNEQFF. The chain employs TRBV9 and TRBJ2-1, with D uncertain. V gave up 0 bases and J gave up 0 bases, with 7 bases separating them. The CDR3 extends over 15 amino acids. Germline V lookup: CDR1 SGDLS, CDR2 YYNGEE. Supplemented by reference TRBV9 and TRBJ2-1, the full variable domain reads DSGVTQTPKHLITATGQRVTLRCSPRSGDLSVYWYQQSLDQGLQFLIQYYNGEERAKGNILERFSAQQFPDLHSELNLSSLELGDSALYFCASSVGVSSYNEQFFGPGTRLTVL.

This clonotype appeared many times. The junction departs from the called germline gene at one end, perhaps through a read error. CDR3 in DNA: TGTGCCAGCAGCGTAGAGCCCTTGGGGGGCGGGGGCTGGATATTT. Protein: CASSVEPLGGGGWIF. This rearrangement joins TRBV9 to TRBJ2-3, with D tentatively TRBD2 (7 bases). There are 15 residues in the CDR3. From germline, CDR1 is SGDLS and CDR2 YYNGEE.

Many counts were recorded for this clonotype. The rearrangement links TRBV9 to TRBJ2-3; 10 positions match TRBD2. The trim removed 2 bases at V and 2 bases at J, leaving 8 bases unmatched. Germline assignment: CDR1 SGDLS and CDR2 YYNGEE. The CDR3 covers 17 residues. The CDR3 DNA follows: TGTGCCAGCAGCGTTTTCAGCGGGGGGGCTGTCACAGATACGCAGTATTTT. This sequence encodes CASSVFSGGAVTDTQYF.

This clonotype was picked up many times. This rearrangement joins TRBV2 to TRBJ1-5; D is uncertain. This CDR3 comprises 13 residues. Per the germline V gene, CDR1 is SNHLY and CDR2 is FYNNEI. Trimming stripped 3 bases from V and 4 bases from J, with 7 bases between. CDR3 residues: CASSDLRNQPQHF. As DNA, the CDR3 is TGTGCCAGCAGTGACCTGAGGAATCAGCCCCAGCATTTT.

This clonotype was seen many times. The chain couples TRBV9 to TRBJ1-3; TRBD1 might be the D (6 bases). Germline CDR1 and CDR2: SGDLS and YYNGEE. CDR3 length: 15 amino acids. V lost 0 bases and J 2 bases, leaving 9 bases between the germline ends. CDR3 loop: CASSVGGGPGNTIYF. The CDR3 DNA reads as TGTGCCAGCAGCGTAGGAGGGGGGCCTGGAAACACCATATATTTT.